This TCR beta chain was retrieved from a study of cytomegalovirus exposure and HLA in healthy donors. Study-wide results and limits: Differences between HLA loci emerged in a later analysis of TCR association rates, with DRB1 most and HLA-C fewest. The majority of CMV-associated TCR beta chains were reported as apparently HLA-restricted in a later analysis.

Concerning this clone itself: Its antigen is undetermined.

PCR was performed using 60 Vbeta and 13 Jbeta primers. Produced via immunoSEQ multiplex PCR; TCRdb's table is partial and in-frame only. Among under 200,000 clones listed, over 70% were seen once. The TCR comes from a woman aged 35 to 49 in good health and CMV-seropositive. Sequenced material: PBMCs.

CDR3 sequence reads: CASSLAVRGEQFF. The CDR3 DNA sequence: TGTGCCAGCAGCTTGGCGGTGCGAGGTGAGCAGTTCTTC. This rearrangement joins TRBV5-4 to TRBJ2-1; unclear D gene. V gave up 0 bases and J gave up 9 bases, with 10 bases separating them. This CDR3 is 13 amino acids long. CDR1 SGHNT and CDR2 YYREEE come from the germline V gene (reference sequence).